The 13 T cell receptor beta chains below were found in one sample sequenced in a study of shared clonotypes between healthy human individuals (dated by TCRdb to about 2020). Library preparation employed the immunoSEQ multiplex PCR assay. TCRdb stores this immuneACCESS table with in-frame sequences only. Part of the clones is absent; in the studies checked, under half of the shortfall reflects unresolved V genes, and no reason is known for the rest. For this sample there are a few million clones; under 97% appear just once. The ten top clones hold over 0.1% of the sample. Sequencing used naive CD4+ T cells sorted from blood. The cell subset or site label, as the study defines it: CD45RA+ positively selected. The receptors originated from a man between 18 and 29 years old in good health.

V is TRBV5-6 and J is TRBJ1-2; TRBD1 might be the D (5 bases). With 2 bases removed from V and 1 base from J, the gap between germline ends came to 15 bases. Germline V gene sequence: CDR1 SGHDT, CDR2 YYEEEE. The CDR3 length is 16 residues. The CDR3 sequence: CASSFHSGTGNYGYTF. CDR3 nucleotides: TGTGCCAGCAGCTTTCATTCAGGGACCGGTAACTATGGCTACACCTTC.

This clone has only one observation. The chain couples TRBV6-1 to TRBJ2-7; D might be TRBD1 or TRBD2, each matching 5 bases. The V and J ends lost 0 bases and 4 bases respectively, with 13 bases between them. The germline CDR1 and CDR2 sequences are MNHNS and SASEGT. The CDR3 totals 15 residues. In DNA, the CDR3 is TGTGCCAGCAGTGAAGCCACGGGACCGGTATACGAGCAGTACTTC. Encoded protein: CASSEATGPVYEQYF.

To note about this clone: Other DNA sequences of this sample code for an identical CDR3. The J gene is TRBJ2-1, the V gene TRBV2; no firm D call. Trimming took 5 bases from V and 1 from J, leaving 0 bases between them. The CDR3 runs to 11 residues. The germline CDR1 and CDR2 sequences are SNHLY and FYNNEI. In DNA form, the CDR3 reads TGTGCCAGCAGTTCCTACAATGAGCAGTTCTTC. Translated, it gives CASSSYNEQFF.

The rearrangement joins TRBV5-6 to TRBJ2-4; D gene ambiguous. The CDR3 has 14 residues. Looked up from germline, CDR1 is SGHDT and CDR2 is YYEEEE. V was trimmed by 0 bases and J by 7 bases, leaving 11 bases between them. The CDR3 DNA reads as TGTGCCAGCAGCTTGGCTGGGGTGGAGAACATTCAGTACTTC. Its translation is CASSLAGVENIQYF.

The sample holds a few counts of this clone. The chain carries TRBV6-1 and TRBJ2-7; 7 positions match TRBD2. The length of the CDR3 is 11 residues. V was clipped by 8 bases and J by 4 bases; unmatched bases: 2. Germline V gene lookup returns CDR1 MNHNS and CDR2 SASEGT. CDR3 nucleotide sequence: TGTGCCAGCGGGGAGGGGTACGAGCAGTACTTC. This codes for CASGEGYEQYF.

As to this clone: Other DNA sequences in this specimen translate into the identical CDR3. This rearrangement joins TRBV6-1 to TRBJ2-5, with 7 positions matching TRBD1. Germline CDR1 reads MNHNS; CDR2 reads SASEGT. The CDR3 consists of 14 residues. V shed 5 bases, J shed 2 bases, and the junction held 5 bases outside the gene matches. The DNA of the CDR3 is TGTGCCAGCAGTAGAGACAGGGTTCAAGAGACCCAGTACTTC. Protein sequence: CASSRDRVQETQYF.

The rearrangement links TRBV11-2 to TRBJ2-3, with a possible D match to TRBD2 (6 bases). Germline CDR1 reads SGHAT; CDR2 reads FQNNGV. The CDR3 sequence is 15 residues long. Trimming removed 2 bases from V and 0 bases from J, with 9 bases in between. The CDR3 region is CASSLLGGSTDTQYF. The CDR3 DNA sequence: TGTGCCAGCAGCTTATTGGGGGGAAGCACAGATACGCAGTATTTT.

This clone was seen once. The genes are TRBV18 and TRBJ1-1; D uncertain. CDR1 is KGHSH and CDR2 is LQKENI in the germline V gene. The CDR3 covers 15 residues. V lost 2 bases, J lost 5 bases, and 15 bases lay in between. CDR3 nucleotides: TGTGCCAGCTCACCAGGGCGGGCCGGGGAGACTGAAGCTTTCTTT. Encoded protein: CASSPGRAGETEAFF. Full variable domain (remainder filled in from reference TRBV18 and TRBJ1-1): NAGVMQNPRHLVRRRGQEARLRCSPMKGHSHVYWYRQLPEEGLKFMVYLQKENIIDESGMPKERFSAEFPKEGPSILRIQQVVRGDSAAYFCASSPGRAGETEAFFGQGTRLTVV.

As to this clone: The same CDR3 is also encoded by other DNA sequences in this sample. The CDR3 spells CAWRISYEQYF. CDR3 sequence (DNA): TGTGCCTGGAGGATCAGTTACGAGCAGTACTTC. The chain has TRBV30 and TRBJ2-7; the D is unclear. CDR3 length equals 11 residues. Germline loops: CDR1 GTSNPN, CDR2 SVGIG (reference sequence). V was cut by 3 bases and J by 4 bases, with 7 bases left in between. The full variable domain, with the rest looked up from reference TRBV30 and TRBJ2-7, is SQTIHQWPATLVQPVGSPLSLECTVEGTSNPNLYWYRQAAGRGLQLLFYSVGIGQISSEVPQNLSASRPQDRQFILSSKKLLLSDSGFYLCAWRISYEQYFGPGTRLTVT.

The rearrangement links TRBV30 to TRBJ1-4; 7 bases match TRBD1. Germline values: CDR1 GTSNPN, CDR2 SVGIG (reference sequence). The CDR3 is 14 amino acids. J was trimmed by 5 bases and V by 1 base; bases with no gene match: 4. The CDR3 DNA reads as TGTGCCTGGAGTGGGGACAGCAAAAATGAAAAACTGTTTTTT. Its translation is CAWSGDSKNEKLFF.

The gene calls are TRBV29-1 and TRBJ2-7, with TRBD1 matching 8 bases. The length of the CDR3 is 14 residues. Trimming removed 6 bases from V and 4 bases from J; junction bases left unmatched: 11. CDR1 and CDR2 (germline): SQVTM, ANQGSEA. CDR3 amino acids: CSVYDRGRSYEQYF. The CDR3 DNA sequence: TGCAGCGTGTACGACAGGGGCCGTTCTTACGAGCAGTACTTC.

CDR3 sequence (DNA): TGTGCCAGCAGTCCTTGGCGGGGGGTCGAGGATACGCAGTATTTT. Amino acid sequence: CASSPWRGVEDTQYF. The chain carries TRBV6-1 and TRBJ2-3; the match to TRBD2 covers 8 bases. CDR3 size: 15 residues. The V gene end was trimmed by 5 bases and the J gene end by 6 bases; junction bases not matched to a gene: 10. Germline values: CDR1 MNHNS, CDR2 SASEGT.

This sequence joins TRBV27 and TRBJ2-1; 7 positions match TRBD2. The CDR3 totals 15 residues. The junction had 14 bases not matched to a gene; V was cut back by 7 bases and J by 8 bases. Germline CDR1 reads MNHEY; CDR2 reads SMNVEV (reference sequence). CDR3 region: CASTWEGSPGDEQFF. Written as DNA, the CDR3 is TGTGCCAGCACCTGGGAGGGCTCGCCTGGGGATGAGCAGTTCTTC.